This T cell receptor beta chain was retrieved from a study of blood T cell repertoires in COVID-19. Study-wide background: Some COVID-19 samples were acute and others convalescent; all came from the United States, Italy and Spain.

V was clipped by 7 bases and J by 5 bases, with 9 bases between them. The V gene's germline CDR1 is WSHSY and CDR2 SAAADI. The CDR3 consists of 13 residues. This table comes from immunoSEQ multiplex PCR, and its TCRdb copy is limited to in-frame clones, with some not included. The top ten hold more than 12% of the sample, which has approximately 61,000 clones, 70% to 90% seen once. The TCR sequence derives from a human donor in a cohort sampled during active COVID-19. Sample: peripheral blood. The V and J genes are TRBV10-2 and TRBJ1-6, with TRBD1 as a possible D gene (5 bases). CDR3 nucleotide sequence: TGCGCCAGCAAGGACAAAAATAATTCACCCCTCCACTTT. It is translated as CASKDKNNSPLHF.